These 9 T cell receptor beta chains share one sample of origin, sequenced in a study of T cell repertoires in cytomegalovirus infection. TCRdb passed the reads through MiXCR, listing each CDR3 protein once. There are about 890,000 distinct CDR3 sequences in the sample; about a third occur only once, and roughly 13% lies in the top ten. Which antigens these TCRs recognize remains unknown. This material consisted of cultured CD8+ T cells from PBMCs, taken from culture after CMV antigen stimulation. The receptor source for this set is a human donor in good health (CMV status not recorded). Some clones in this sample may be carry-over from other donors' samples.

The V gene is TRBV15, the J gene TRBJ1-1; D is undetermined. With 1 base removed from V and 0 bases from J, the gap between germline ends came to 6 bases. CDR1 and CDR2 (germline): LNHNV, YYDKDF (reference sequence). CDR3 length: 14 residues. Written as DNA, the CDR3 is TGTGCCACCAGCAGAGTTATCATGAACACTGAAGCTTTCTTT. Translated, it gives CATSRVIMNTEAFF.

The gene calls are TRBV15 and TRBJ2-3; TRBD2 matches at 10 bases. V lost 11 bases, J lost 5 bases, and 16 bases stayed unmatched. The CDR3 is 16 amino acids. Germline V gene sequence: CDR1 LNHNV, CDR2 YYDKDF (reference sequence). The CDR3 loop is CAPFGPLAGVVDTQYF. The CDR3 DNA reads TGTGCCCCGTTCGGCCCGCTAGCGGGGGTTGTAGATACGCAGTATTTT.

The chain employs TRBV6-2 or TRBV6-3 and TRBJ1-1; the D gene is possibly TRBD1 (5 bases). Looked up from germline, CDR1 is MNHEY and CDR2 is SVGEGT. The CDR3 is made up of 16 amino acids. The V and J ends lost 2 bases and 1 base respectively, with 14 bases between them. DNA of the CDR3: TGTGCCAGCAGTTACGGTCCTGACGGGGGGAACACTGAAGCTTTCTTT. It specifies CASSYGPDGGNTEAFF.

Only a few counts were recorded for this clonotype. The chain is built from TRBV27 and TRBJ2-4; the D gene could be TRBD1 or TRBD2 (5 bases each). This CDR3 has 13 amino acids. The V end lost 10 bases, the J end lost 7 bases, and 17 bases lay between the germline ends. Germline assignment: CDR1 MNHEY and CDR2 SMNVEV (reference sequence). CDR3 amino acids: CATIRDPVNIQYF. The CDR3 DNA reads TGTGCCACCATCCGGGACCCGGTTAACATTCAGTACTTC.

This clonotype was recorded a few times. V usage is TRBV7-8 and J usage is TRBJ1-1; D uncertain. The CDR3 covers 14 residues. V was clipped by 4 bases and J by 0 bases, with 9 bases between them. CDR1 is SGHVS, CDR2 FQNEAQ, per germline. For the CDR3, the DNA is TGTGCCAGCAGCTCTCTTCAGATGAACACTGAAGCTTTCTTT. This sequence encodes CASSSLQMNTEAFF.

This rearrangement joins TRBV20-1 to TRBJ1-5; D gene uncertain. There are 14 residues in the CDR3. Trimming shortened V by 3 bases and J by 2 bases, and 11 bases separated the two germline ends. The V gene's germline CDR1 is DFQATT and CDR2 SNEGSKA (reference sequence). The CDR3 DNA is TGCAGTGCTAGTCCAATCGGGGGCAATCAGCCCCAGCATTTT. It translates to CSASPIGGNQPQHF.

This clonotype was found many times. The rearrangement links TRBV7-8 to TRBJ2-3, with 9 bases fitting TRBD1. V shed 5 bases and J 2 bases; nucleotides not matched to a gene: 11. This CDR3 contains 17 residues. Germline V gene lookup returns CDR1 SGHVS and CDR2 FQNEAQ. CDR3 coding DNA: TGTGCCAGCAGCGAAACCGGGACAGGGTATTCCACAGATACGCAGTATTTT. Translated, it gives CASSETGTGYSTDTQYF.

This clonotype has more than one count but fewer than ten. The gene calls are TRBV11-3 and TRBJ2-1, with no clear D. Looked up from germline, CDR1 is SGHNT and CDR2 is YENEEA. The germline V and J ends were trimmed by 4 bases and 7 bases, with 8 bases remaining between them. This CDR3 is built from 12 residues. This CDR3 reads CASSYAENEQFF. For the CDR3, the DNA is TGTGCCAGCAGCTATGCCGAGAATGAGCAGTTCTTC.

This clonotype was seen a handful of times. This chain uses TRBV2 with TRBJ2-7; 10 bases are a match to TRBD1. V lost 3 bases to trimming and J lost 1 base; unmatched junction nucleotides: 6. The CDR3 totals 16 residues. Germline-derived CDR1 and CDR2 are SNHLY and FYNNEI. The CDR3, as DNA: TGTGCCAGCAGTGATCCTAGGGACAGGGGATCCTACGAGCAGTACGTC. Translation: CASSDPRDRGSYEQYV.